The clone carrying this TCR beta chain was recorded a few times. Its antigen remains unknown. Individuals with alopecia areata gave both lesional scalp punch biopsies and peripheral blood for collection. CD4+ and CD8+ T cells were sorted from PBMCs stained for CD3, CD4 and CD8. The germline V and J ends were trimmed by 1 base and 4 bases, with 5 bases remaining between them. This CDR3 is 12 amino acids long. Germline values: CDR1 GTSNPN, CDR2 SVGIG (reference sequence). These data belong to a study of CD8+ T cells in alopecia areata. About the research overall: Treated individuals took tofacitinib by mouth, 5 to 10 mg twice daily. Study results and caveats: Clonality was higher in lesional than normal scalp, especially in alopecia totalis/universalis.

Sequencing templates came from extracted RNA that was reverse transcribed into cDNA. Sequencing was performed with immunoSEQ multiplex PCR; in TCRdb, only in-frame clones are kept and a portion is missing. Of 100,000 to 150,000 clones detected, over 50% appear once; the ten largest clones hold 4.5%. The sequence derives from a human donor with alopecia areata. The input for sequencing was CD4+ T cells sorted from blood, taken at week 0. The genes are TRBV30 and TRBJ2-1, with no clear D. The CDR3 spells CAWSEGYNEQFF. CDR3 coding DNA: TGTGCCTGGAGTGAAGGGTACAATGAGCAGTTCTTC.